The 29 T cell receptor beta chains below come from one sample, sequenced in a study of cytomegalovirus exposure and HLA in healthy donors. PCR involved 60 Vbeta and 13 Jbeta primers. Measured with immunoSEQ multiplex PCR; TCRdb has only the in-frame clones, and not every one. The profile covers more than 150,000 clones, with more than 70% appearing a single time and around 8% taken by the ten largest. The sequenced sample consisted of PBMCs. These receptors were obtained from a woman aged 40 to 55 in good health and CMV-seropositive.

V is TRBV6-1 and J is TRBJ2-7, with 8 bases fitting TRBD1. The germline CDR1 and CDR2 sequences are MNHNS and SASEGT. Unmatched junction bases numbered 8, after V lost 3 bases and J lost 7 bases. This CDR3 region has 14 residues. The CDR3 DNA is TGTGCCAGCAGTGACTACGGGACAGGAGGTGAGCAGTACTTC. Translation: CASSDYGTGGEQYF.

This chain links TRBV5-1 with TRBJ2-7, with TRBD2 as a possible D gene (5 bases). CDR3 length: 13 amino acids. The germline V gene has CDR1 SGHRS and CDR2 YFSETQ. V was pared by 5 bases and J by 0 bases, with 9 bases between. The CDR3 region has the DNA TGCGCCAGCAGACGGGAAGGCTCCTACGAGCAGTACTTC. Translation: CASRREGSYEQYF.

This clone showed up just a few times. The genes are TRBV5-1 and TRBJ2-5; D unresolved. Trimming stripped 0 bases from V and 5 bases from J, with 14 bases between. CDR1 is SGHRS, CDR2 YFSETQ, per germline. This CDR3 has 15 residues. The CDR3 spells CASSLGSLGMETQYF. CDR3 DNA sequence: TGCGCCAGCAGCTTGGGTAGCTTGGGTATGGAGACCCAGTACTTC. Filled out from reference TRBV5-1 and TRBJ2-5, the complete variable domain reads KAGVTQTPRYLIKTRGQQVTLSCSPISGHRSVSWYQQTPGQGLQFLFEYFSETQRNKGNFPGRFSGRQFSNSRSEMNVSTLELGDSALYLCASSLGSLGMETQYFGPGTRLLVL.

The V gene is TRBV7-6, the J gene TRBJ2-5; D is undetermined. The J call is doubtful: the DNA matches TRBJ2-7 better. Germline CDR1 and CDR2: SGHVS and FNYEAQ. The CDR3 consists of 12 residues. Written as DNA, the CDR3 is TGTGCCAGCAGCTTAGCGATCTACGAGCAGTACTTC. It translates to CASSLAIYEQYF.

This sequence joins TRBV11-3 and TRBJ2-3; 7 bases match TRBD1. V was pared by 5 bases and J by 3 bases, with 8 bases of the junction left unmatched. Germline CDR1 SGHNT, CDR2 YENEEA. The CDR3 is made up of 15 amino acids. The CDR3 sequence: CASSQTGLLTDTQYF. DNA for the CDR3: TGTGCCAGCAGCCAGACAGGGTTGTTAACAGATACGCAGTATTTT.

This chain joins TRBV5-4 and TRBJ2-7; 7 bases are a match to TRBD1. Germline lookup yields CDR1 SGHNT and CDR2 YYREEE (reference sequence). The CDR3 covers 14 residues. J was trimmed by 2 bases and V by 4 bases; bases with no gene match: 6. The CDR3 reads CASSPGTVPYEQYF. Here the CDR3 DNA reads TGTGCCAGCAGCCCGGGGACAGTCCCCTACGAGCAGTACTTC.

CDR3 sequence reads: CASSGAVLSTDTQYF. In nucleotides, the CDR3 is TGTGCCAGCAGCGGAGCGGTCTTGAGCACAGATACGCAGTATTTT. The chain links TRBV11-2 to TRBJ2-3; D may be TRBD2 (5 bases). CDR1 and CDR2 from the germline V gene are SGHAT and FQNNGV. The CDR3 runs 15 residues. Trimming took off 5 bases at V and 0 bases at J, with 12 bases between the two ends.

The sample holds one count of this clone. The chain employs TRBV29-1 and TRBJ1-3, with D possibly being TRBD1 (5 bases). V was clipped by 6 bases and J by 2 bases, with 11 bases between them. Per germline, CDR1 SQVTM and CDR2 ANQGSEA. The CDR3 runs to 13 residues. The DNA for the CDR3 is TGCAGCGTCTCCTGGGGCGCTGGAAACACCATATATTTT. Its protein is CSVSWGAGNTIYF.

This sequence joins TRBV11-3 and TRBJ2-7, with 8 bases that match TRBD2. Trimming at V came to 4 bases and at J to 0 bases, leaving 5 bases not matched to a gene. Germline V lookup: CDR1 SGHNT, CDR2 YENEEA. The CDR3 is 15 residues long. DNA for the CDR3: TGTGCCAGCAGCTCTCGAAGCGGGAGCTCCTACGAGCAGTACTTC. Residues: CASSSRSGSSYEQYF.

The chain couples TRBV7-9 to TRBJ1-1; 9 bases agree with TRBD1. The CDR3 spans 16 residues. Unmatched junction bases numbered 4, after V lost 1 base and J lost 1 base. CDR1 and CDR2 (germline): SEHNR, FQNEAQ (reference sequence). The CDR3 loop reads CASSLGDRDWNTEAFF. The CDR3 nucleotides are TGTGCCAGCAGCTTAGGGGACAGGGATTGGAACACTGAAGCTTTCTTT.

The chain carries TRBV6-1 and TRBJ2-1; a weak D match, TRBD1 (5 bases). Germline V gives CDR1 MNHNS, CDR2 SASEGT. The CDR3 has 12 amino acids. Trimming left V 8 bases short and J 8 bases short, with 13 bases between. CDR3 coding DNA: TGTGCCAGCTGTACGGTCAGGGATGAGCAGTTCTTC. Translated, it gives CASCTVRDEQFF.

V usage is TRBV18 and J usage is TRBJ2-6, with a possible D match to TRBD1 (5 bases). The V end lost 2 bases, the J end lost 3 bases, and 14 bases lay between the germline ends. The CDR3 sequence is 17 residues long. Germline assignment: CDR1 KGHSH and CDR2 LQKENI. Written as DNA, the CDR3 is TGTGCCAGCTCACCATTCAGGGTGAGGAATGGGGCCAACGTCCTGACTTTC. It codes for CASSPFRVRNGANVLTF.

The V call is TRBV19, the J call TRBJ1-1; 7 positions agree with TRBD1. In germline, CDR1 is LNHDA, CDR2 SQIVND (reference sequence). This CDR3 comprises 14 residues. The V and J ends lost 2 bases and 7 bases, in that order; junction bases with no gene match: 7. CDR3 DNA: TGTGCCAGTAGTATACAGGGGGTAATGAGTGAAGCTTTCTTT. Its protein is CASSIQGVMSEAFF. The variable domain in full, completed from reference TRBV19 and TRBJ1-1, reads DGGITQSPKYLFRKEGQNVTLSCEQNLNHDAMYWYRQDPGQGLRLIYYSQIVNDFQKGDIAEGYSVSREKKESFPLTVTSAQKNPTAFYLCASSIQGVMSEAFFGQGTRLTVV.

This chain joins TRBV10-1 and TRBJ2-3; TRBD2 agrees at 10 bases. CDR3 length: 18 residues. The J segment lost 4 bases and the V segment lost 7 bases, leaving 17 bases of the junction unmatched. Per the germline V gene, CDR1 is WNHNN and CDR2 is SYGVQD (reference sequence). The CDR3 here is CASTNTGASGRGPDTQYF. The CDR3 DNA is TGCGCCAGCACCAACACCGGGGCTAGCGGGAGAGGGCCAGATACGCAGTATTTT.

CDR3 in amino acids: CASSPGRDDTQYF. The DNA for the CDR3 is TGTGCCAGCTCACCAGGGAGGGATGATACGCAGTATTTT. This sequence joins TRBV18 and TRBJ2-3; 7 bases are a match to TRBD2. Germline V gene data show CDR1 as KGHSH and CDR2 as LQKENI. The CDR3 is made up of 13 amino acids. J gave up 6 bases and V 2 bases, and 2 bases lay outside the gene matches.

This clone was recorded once. The chain is built from TRBV30 and TRBJ2-5, with 7 bases that match TRBD1. J was trimmed by 1 base and V by 4 bases; bases with no gene match: 9. The CDR3 has 15 amino acids. Germline V gives CDR1 GTSNPN, CDR2 SVGIG (reference sequence). This CDR3 reads CAWTRQGFPQETQYF. CDR3 DNA sequence: TGTGCCTGGACCAGACAGGGATTTCCCCAAGAGACCCAGTACTTC.

The chain employs TRBV6-1 and TRBJ1-2; the D is unclear. Germline V gives CDR1 MNHNS, CDR2 SASEGT. This CDR3 has 15 amino acids. Trimming stripped 6 bases from V and 1 base from J, with 15 bases between. The CDR3 reads CASSRLSTDNYGYTF. The CDR3 DNA reads as TGTGCCAGCAGCCGCTTGAGCACCGATAACTATGGCTACACCTTC.

A word on this clone: This CDR3 is also generated by other DNA sequences in the sample. The chain links TRBV19 to TRBJ2-2, with D perhaps matching TRBD1 (5 bases). CDR1 is LNHDA, CDR2 SQIVND, per germline (reference sequence). The CDR3 contains 16 residues. Trimming took 3 bases from V and 3 from J, leaving 14 bases between them. CDR3 nucleotides: TGTGCCAGTAGTATCGGTAGGGGAAGATACACCGGGGAGCTGTTTTTT. Amino acids: CASSIGRGRYTGELFF.

The chain is built from TRBV7-2 and TRBJ1-2; D is ambiguous. Germline V gives CDR1 SGHTA, CDR2 FQGNSA. Trimming stripped 1 base from V and 0 bases from J, with 6 bases between. CDR3 size: 14 residues. The CDR3 spells CASSLGAANYGYTF. The CDR3 DNA reads TGTGCCAGCAGCTTAGGGGCAGCTAACTATGGCTACACCTTC.

This chain links TRBV7-9 with TRBJ2-3; 9 bases are a match to TRBD2. The CDR3 spans 15 residues. The V segment lost 0 bases and the J segment 2 bases; nucleotides outside the gene matches: 0. Germline V gene sequence: CDR1 SEHNR, CDR2 FQNEAQ (reference sequence). CDR3 residues: CASSLAGLATDTQYF. The CDR3 coding sequence is TGTGCCAGCAGCTTAGCGGGACTAGCCACAGATACGCAGTATTTT.

The CDR3 DNA reads TGTGCCAGCAGTTTTTTTCCCCCTAGCGGGACCTACGAGCAGTACTTC. It specifies CASSFFPPSGTYEQYF. V usage is TRBV11-2 and J usage is TRBJ2-7, with 9 bases that match TRBD2. The CDR3 is made up of 16 amino acids. Germline-derived CDR1 and CDR2 are SGHAT and FQNNGV. The V and J ends lost 6 bases and 2 bases, in that order; junction bases with no gene match: 11.

The chain employs TRBV19 and TRBJ2-1, with 8 bases fitting TRBD2. V lost 3 bases, J lost 12 bases, and 13 bases stayed unmatched. Germline CDR1 is LNHDA and CDR2 is SQIVND (reference sequence). The length of the CDR3 is 15 residues. Written as DNA, the CDR3 is TGTGCCAGTAGTATGGCTAGCGGGTGGGCCAGGGGGCAGTTCTTC. Amino acids: CASSMASGWARGQFF.

The genes are TRBV7-8 and TRBJ2-1; no firm D call. Per the germline V gene, CDR1 is SGHVS and CDR2 is FQNEAQ. Trimming removed 7 bases at V and 0 bases at J, with 16 bases between. CDR3 length: 16 amino acids. Here the CDR3 reads CASTPRMGFSYNEQFF. The DNA of the CDR3 is TGTGCCAGCACCCCAAGGATGGGCTTCTCCTACAATGAGCAGTTCTTC.

The gene calls are TRBV30 and TRBJ2-7, with TRBD2 as a possible D gene (6 bases). Germline CDR1 is GTSNPN and CDR2 is SVGIG (reference sequence). V lost 0 bases, J lost 7 bases, and 19 bases lay in between. The CDR3 loop spans 15 amino acids. CDR3 coding DNA: TGTGCCTGGAGTGTAGCAGGGACCCCCCGGGGGGAGCAGTACTTC. Amino acid sequence: CAWSVAGTPRGEQYF. The full variable domain, its missing parts supplied by reference TRBV30 and TRBJ2-7, is SQTIHQWPATLVQPVGSPLSLECTVEGTSNPNLYWYRQAAGRGLQLLFYSVGIGQISSEVPQNLSASRPQDRQFILSSKKLLLSDSGFYLCAWSVAGTPRGEQYFGPGTRLTVT.

The chain joins TRBV6-5 to TRBJ2-3; D gene ambiguous. The CDR3 consists of 11 residues. CDR1 MNHEY and CDR2 SVGAGI come from the germline V gene. The V gene lost 6 bases and the J gene lost 4 bases, with 5 bases spanning the gap. The chain's CDR3 is CASSLADTQYF. CDR3 sequence (DNA): TGTGCCAGCAGCTTAGCAGATACGCAGTATTTT.

The chain employs TRBV7-8 and TRBJ2-7, with TRBD1 matching over 7 bases. Germline V gene data show CDR1 as SGHVS and CDR2 as FQNEAQ. The V segment lost 5 bases and the J segment 3 bases; nucleotides outside the gene matches: 4. The CDR3 length is 13 residues. The CDR3, as DNA: TGTGCCAGCAGCGGACAGGATCACTACGAGCAGTACTTC. Its protein is CASSGQDHYEQYF.

The chain uses TRBV18 and TRBJ1-5, with 7 bases fitting TRBD1. V was clipped by 3 bases and J by 0 bases; unmatched bases: 5. Germline V CDR1 and CDR2: KGHSH, LQKENI. CDR3 length: 16 residues. The CDR3 loop reads CASSPGTAHSNQPQHF. CDR3 nucleotides: TGTGCCAGCTCACCCGGGACAGCACATAGCAATCAGCCCCAGCATTTT.

Here the CDR3 DNA reads TGTGCCAGCAGCTTATATCGGGACAATGAGCAGTTCTTC. Protein product: CASSLYRDNEQFF. V gene TRBV7-2 combines with J gene TRBJ2-1; no clear D gene. This CDR3 has 13 residues. V lost 2 bases to trimming and J lost 5 bases, with 7 bases between them. The germline gives CDR1 SGHTA, CDR2 FQGNSA.

V gene TRBV5-1 combines with J gene TRBJ2-5, with 7 bases lining up with TRBD2. J was trimmed by 2 bases and V by 3 bases; bases with no gene match: 16. This CDR3 is built from 18 residues. The germline gives CDR1 SGHRS, CDR2 YFSETQ. The CDR3 is CASSYGLVLRYPQETQYF. As DNA, the CDR3 is TGCGCCAGCAGCTACGGACTAGTTTTGCGGTATCCTCAAGAGACCCAGTACTTC.